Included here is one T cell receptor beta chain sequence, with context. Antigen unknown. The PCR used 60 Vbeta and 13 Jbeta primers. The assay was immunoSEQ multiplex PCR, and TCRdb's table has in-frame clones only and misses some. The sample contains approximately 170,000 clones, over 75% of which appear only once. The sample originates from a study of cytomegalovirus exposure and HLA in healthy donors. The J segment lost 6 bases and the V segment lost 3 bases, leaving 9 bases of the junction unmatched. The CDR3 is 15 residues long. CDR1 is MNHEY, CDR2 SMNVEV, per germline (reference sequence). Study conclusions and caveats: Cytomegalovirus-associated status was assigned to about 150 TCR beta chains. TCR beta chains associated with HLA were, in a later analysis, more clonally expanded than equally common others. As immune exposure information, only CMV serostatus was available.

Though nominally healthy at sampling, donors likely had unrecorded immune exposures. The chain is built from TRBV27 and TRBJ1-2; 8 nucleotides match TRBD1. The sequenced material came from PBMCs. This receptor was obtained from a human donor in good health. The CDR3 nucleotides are TGTGCCAGCAGTTTCAACACAGGGGGGGCTGATGGCTACACCTTC. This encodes CASSFNTGGADGYTF.